Listed below are T cell receptor beta chains from one sample, sequenced in a study of CD4 T cell repertoires in COVID-19. The table came from immunoSEQ multiplex PCR; TCRdb's copy has only in-frame clones and leaves some out. The sample includes 6,500 to 8,500 clones, 80% to 85% seen only once; the top ten take more than 2%. Specimen: effector memory CD4+ T cells from blood, collected before the COVID-19 pandemic. The receptors come from a human donor who had COVID-19. Both conserved end residues are part of each CDR3. A D gene is named only where the DNA matches it firmly. Rows may omit the clone size; those that give it use once, few, many or a size class.

cdr3_aa cdr3_nt j_call v_call clone_size d_call
CSADTSGQETQYF TGCAGCGCCGATACTAGCGGCCAAGAGACCCAGTACTTC TRBJ2-5 TRBV29-1 . TRBD2
CACGRDQPQHF TGTGCCTGCGGAAGAGATCAGCCCCAGCATTTT TRBJ1-5 TRBV7-3 . .
CASASAGGGAGELFF TGTGCCAGCGCCTCGGCCGGGGGAGGGGCCGGGGAGCTGTTTTTT TRBJ2-2 TRBV27 . TRBD2
CASTSPQGRGFYNEQFF TGTGCCAGCACCTCCCCCCAGGGCAGGGGCTTCTACAATGAGCAGTTCTTC TRBJ2-1 TRBV28 . .
CASSYGGETQYF TGTGCCAGCAGTTACGGCGGAGAGACCCAGTACTTC TRBJ2-5 TRBV6-6 once .
CASGDRGRFYEQYF TGTGCCAGCGGGGACAGGGGGCGCTTCTACGAGCAGTACTTC TRBJ2-7 TRBV28 . TRBD1
CASSYTSDSYEQYF TGTGCCAGCAGTTATACTAGCGACTCCTACGAGCAGTACTTC TRBJ2-7 TRBV6-6 . TRBD2
CANGDRPNEKLFF TGTGCCAACGGTGACAGGCCTAATGAAAAACTGTTTTTT TRBJ1-4 TRBV2 few .
CASSLNRGTNSPLHF TGTGCCAGCAGCCTTAACAGGGGAACCAATTCACCCCTCCACTTT TRBJ1-6 TRBV27 . TRBD1
CATRRTGGKETQYF TGTGCCACACGCCGGACAGGGGGAAAAGAGACCCAGTACTTC TRBJ2-5 TRBV7-9 . TRBD1
CASSLPGLSNEQFF TGTGCCAGTAGCCTCCCAGGGCTTAGCAATGAGCAGTTCTTC TRBJ2-1 TRBV19 . .
CASSLFQGGGNQPQHF TGTGCCAGCAGCTTATTCCAGGGCGGGGGCAATCAGCCCCAGCATTTT TRBJ1-5 TRBV7-9 . .
CASSGSSAGNTEAFF TGTGCCAGCAGCGGCTCTTCAGCAGGGAACACTGAAGCTTTCTTT TRBJ1-1 TRBV28 . .
CASSRGLAGVSEQFF TGTGCCAGTAGTAGGGGACTAGCGGGAGTGAGTGAGCAGTTCTTC TRBJ2-1 TRBV19 . TRBD2
CAWSVQGGNTIYF TGTGCCTGGAGTGTACAAGGAGGGAACACCATATATTTT TRBJ1-3 TRBV30 . .
CATSRDLRSGDQYF TGTGCCACCAGCAGAGATTTGAGATCGGGGGACCAGTACTTC TRBJ2-5 TRBV15 . .
CASSPDRQYGPGNTIYF TGTGCCAGCAGCCCAGATCGACAGTATGGGCCTGGAAACACCATATATTTT TRBJ1-3 TRBV7-9 . .
CASSPVPGELFF TGCGCCAGCAGCCCGGTACCCGGGGAGCTGTTTTTT TRBJ2-2 TRBV5-1 medium-sized .
CASSQSGATRHNEQFF TGTGCCAGCAGTCAGAGTGGGGCGACGAGGCACAATGAGCAGTTCTTC TRBJ2-1 TRBV28 . .
CSVADSRMNTEAFF TGCAGCGTCGCTGACAGTAGAATGAACACTGAAGCTTTCTTT TRBJ1-1 TRBV29-1 . .
CATSRARVGYGYTF TGTGCCACCAGCAGAGCGAGGGTCGGCTATGGCTACACCTTC TRBJ1-2 TRBV15 . .
CAWSPPGDTQYF TGTGCCTGGAGCCCCCCGGGAGATACGCAGTATTTT TRBJ2-3 TRBV30 once .